Presented here are 28 T cell receptor beta chains from one specimen sequenced in a study of cytomegalovirus exposure and HLA in healthy donors. The data were produced by immunoSEQ multiplex PCR, yet TCRdb's version contains in-frame clones alone and is incomplete. The sample contains 200,000 or so clones, roughly 80% of which appear only once. Sequenced: PBMCs. These receptor sequences come from a young man in good health and CMV-seropositive.

The chain couples TRBV30 to TRBJ2-2; D is perhaps TRBD1 (5 bases). From germline, CDR1 is GTSNPN and CDR2 SVGIG (reference sequence). The CDR3 loop spans 15 amino acids. The V gene lost 2 bases and the J gene lost 3 bases, with 13 bases spanning the gap. Written as DNA, the CDR3 is TGTGCCTGGAGTCTTAGGGGCACATACACCGGGGAGCTGTTTTTT. Protein sequence: CAWSLRGTYTGELFF.

The J gene is TRBJ2-7, the V gene TRBV18, with 14 nucleotides matching TRBD2. The germline CDR1 and CDR2 sequences are KGHSH and LQKENI. The CDR3 extends over 16 amino acids. The V segment lost 3 bases and the J segment 6 bases; nucleotides outside the gene matches: 7. Here the CDR3 DNA reads TGTGCCAGCTCACCCTCTACCGGACTAGCGGGGGGCGAGCAGTACTTC. This encodes CASSPSTGLAGGEQYF.

This chain connects TRBV5-1 to TRBJ2-6, with 10 bases fitting TRBD1. The CDR3 is 16 residues long. Germline V gene data show CDR1 as SGHRS and CDR2 as YFSETQ. J lost 3 bases, V lost 3 bases, and 3 bases had no gene match. CDR3 nucleotide sequence: TGCGCCAGCAGCTGGACAGGGGGGGGTGGGGCCAACGTCCTGACTTTC. It codes for CASSWTGGGGANVLTF.

The chain couples TRBV19 to TRBJ2-7; 8 positions agree with TRBD1. The CDR3 runs 15 residues. Germline CDR1 and CDR2: LNHDA and SQIVND (reference sequence). J gave up 0 bases and V 7 bases, and 8 bases lay outside the gene matches. This chain's CDR3 is CASMPQTGASYEQYF. In DNA form, the CDR3 reads TGTGCCAGTATGCCCCAGACAGGGGCCTCCTACGAGCAGTACTTC.

The chain has TRBV25-1 and TRBJ2-7; 9 bases match TRBD1. Germline CDR1 reads MGHDK; CDR2 reads SYGVNS. CDR3 length: 16 residues. Trimming cost V 1 base and J 5 bases; bases outside gene matches: 9. This chain's CDR3 is CASSEWIGTGYHEQYF. The DNA for the CDR3 is TGTGCCAGCAGTGAATGGATCGGGACAGGGTACCACGAGCAGTACTTC.

This chain connects TRBV5-6 to TRBJ2-7, with 11 bases lining up with TRBD2. J was trimmed by 2 bases and V by 0 bases; bases with no gene match: 1. This CDR3 spans 15 amino acids. CDR1 SGHDT and CDR2 YYEEEE come from the germline V gene. CDR3 sequence (DNA): TGTGCCAGCAGCTTGGCGGGACTAGCGGCCTACGAGCAGTACTTC. It translates to CASSLAGLAAYEQYF.

This rearrangement joins TRBV5-1 to TRBJ1-1; 7 bases align to TRBD1. Trimming at V came to 4 bases and at J to 7 bases, leaving 4 bases not matched to a gene. The CDR3 has 12 amino acids. Germline assignment: CDR1 SGHRS and CDR2 YFSETQ. The CDR3 protein is CASSVQGNEAFF. The CDR3 DNA follows: TGCGCCAGCAGCGTACAGGGGAATGAAGCTTTCTTT.

V gene TRBV6-5 combines with J gene TRBJ2-7, with a possible D match to TRBD2 (5 bases). CDR1 MNHEY and CDR2 SVGAGI come from the germline V gene. The V end was cut by 0 bases, the J end by 2 bases, with 14 bases between. The CDR3 has 16 amino acids. The CDR3 nucleotides read TGTGCCAGCAGTTACTCGAATCAGCGGCACCCCTACGAGCAGTACTTC. Encoded protein: CASSYSNQRHPYEQYF.

The chain recombines TRBV9 with TRBJ1-2; D is unresolved. Germline V CDR1 and CDR2: SGDLS, YYNGEE. The ends were cut back, 0 bases at V and 7 bases at J, with 13 bases in the middle. The CDR3 spans 14 residues. The CDR3 sequence is CASSVGNIRGGYTF. The CDR3 coding sequence is TGTGCCAGCAGCGTAGGTAACATCCGGGGTGGCTACACCTTC.

V gene TRBV28 combines with J gene TRBJ1-5, with 12 bases matching TRBD1. The junction had 6 bases not matched to a gene; V was cut back by 3 bases and J by 0 bases. The CDR3 is made up of 18 amino acids. Germline CDR1 MDHEN, CDR2 SYDVKM. CDR3 sequence (DNA): TGTGCCAGCAGTTTTTCGGGACAGGGGGCCAATAGCAATCAGCCCCAGCATTTT. Protein: CASSFSGQGANSNQPQHF. The full variable domain, in which reference TRBV28 and TRBJ1-5 provide the parts outside the CDR3, is DVKVTQSSRYLVKRTGEKVFLECVQDMDHENMFWYRQDPGLGLRLIYFSYDVKMKEKGDIPEGYSVSREKKERFSLILESASTNQTSMYLCASSFSGQGANSNQPQHFGDGTRLSIL.

The chain carries TRBV11-2 and TRBJ2-1, with D maybe TRBD2 (7 bases). V shed 4 bases and J shed 5 bases, with 18 bases lying between them. Per germline, CDR1 SGHAT and CDR2 FQNNGV. The CDR3 contains 16 residues. The CDR3 coding sequence is TGTGCCAGCAGCTACTCCGCCGGGGGGCCGGACAATGAGCAGTTCTTC. It encodes CASSYSAGGPDNEQFF.

As for this clone: The junction and the germline gene differ at one end; a read error may be behind it. Other DNA sequences in the sample encode the same CDR3. The genes are TRBV27 and TRBJ2-7, with 10 bases that match TRBD1. The CDR3 loop spans 14 amino acids. The germline gives CDR1 MNHEY, CDR2 SMNVEV (reference sequence). Here the CDR3 reads CASRRTGGGYEQYF. Here the CDR3 DNA reads TGTGCCAGCAGAAGGACAGGGGGAGGCTACGAACAGTACTTC.

The V and J genes are TRBV6-4 and TRBJ2-5; D perhaps matches TRBD2 (5 bases). Trimming removed 4 bases from V and 5 bases from J, with 11 bases in between. This CDR3 comprises 13 residues. Germline-derived CDR1 and CDR2 are MRHNA and SNTAGT. The CDR3 spells CASSVVGGETQYF. CDR3 nucleotide sequence: TGTGCCAGCAGTGTCGTGGGCGGGGAGACCCAGTACTTC.

The count of this clone is one. The chain is built from TRBV4-3 and TRBJ2-5; TRBD2 matches 7 bases. J gave up 2 bases and V 1 base, and 7 bases lay outside the gene matches. Germline-derived CDR1 and CDR2 are LGHNA and YSLEER. This CDR3 comprises 16 residues. CDR3 amino acids: CASSQAGGGSQETQYF. The CDR3 DNA reads TGCGCCAGCAGCCAAGCCGGCGGGGGAAGTCAAGAGACCCAGTACTTC.

This clone was counted once. The V call is TRBV28, the J call TRBJ1-1, with 8 positions matching TRBD1. The CDR3 spans 16 residues. Losses at the gene ends were 7 bases for V and 1 base for J; bases not matched to a gene: 11. The germline V gene encodes CDR1 MDHEN and CDR2 SYDVKM. For the CDR3, the DNA is TGTGCCAGCATTGCTGGTTCGACAGGGGCGAACACTGAAGCTTTCTTT. As protein: CASIAGSTGANTEAFF. Drawing the rest from reference TRBV28 and TRBJ1-1, the complete variable domain is DVKVTQSSRYLVKRTGEKVFLECVQDMDHENMFWYRQDPGLGLRLIYFSYDVKMKEKGDIPEGYSVSREKKERFSLILESASTNQTSMYLCASIAGSTGANTEAFFGQGTRLTVV.

This chain uses TRBV28 with TRBJ2-1, with 9 bases identical to TRBD1. This CDR3 contains 15 residues. Trimming removed 5 bases from V and 4 bases from J; junction bases left unmatched: 6. CDR1 is MDHEN and CDR2 is SYDVKM in the germline V gene. CDR3: CASSRPGQGYNEQFF. The CDR3 DNA reads as TGTGCCAGCAGTAGACCGGGACAGGGATACAATGAGCAGTTCTTC.

The DNA for the CDR3 is TGTGCCTGGAGCGCTAGGGGCTACGAGCAGTACTTC. Protein product: CAWSARGYEQYF. The chain employs TRBV30 and TRBJ2-7; TRBD1 might be the D (5 bases). Germline V gives CDR1 GTSNPN, CDR2 SVGIG (reference sequence). This CDR3 spans 12 amino acids. Trimming took 3 bases from V and 3 from J, leaving 9 bases between them.

This chain links TRBV7-2 with TRBJ2-7; TRBD1 aligns across 7 bases. In germline, CDR1 is SGHTA, CDR2 FQGNSA. The CDR3 runs to 15 residues. The junction had 12 bases not matched to a gene; V was cut back by 5 bases and J by 5 bases. CDR3 sequence reads: CASSPTGRAFHEQYF. The CDR3, as DNA: TGTGCCAGCAGCCCGACAGGGCGCGCTTTCCACGAGCAGTACTTC.

This sequence joins TRBV7-3 and TRBJ2-5, with 9 nucleotides matching TRBD2. V shed 4 bases and J 5 bases; nucleotides not matched to a gene: 11. The CDR3 runs 16 residues. Germline CDR1 and CDR2: SGHTA and FQGTGA. The CDR3, as DNA: TGTGCCAGCAGCTCTACCGCGGCGGGAGGGAGGGAGACCCAGTACTTC. It codes for CASSSTAAGGRETQYF.

The J gene is TRBJ2-1, the V gene TRBV28; 8 nucleotides line up with TRBD2. Germline V gives CDR1 MDHEN, CDR2 SYDVKM. This CDR3 spans 14 amino acids. Losses at the gene ends were 7 bases for V and 9 bases for J; bases not matched to a gene: 11. CDR3 DNA sequence: TGTGCCAGCATAGCGGGAACCCACGGGGGTGAGCAGTTCTTC. It specifies CASIAGTHGGEQFF.

The V call is TRBV7-6, the J call TRBJ2-2; possibly TRBD2 for D (5 bases). Germline loops: CDR1 SGHVS, CDR2 FNYEAQ. The V gene lost 1 base and the J gene lost 3 bases, with 9 bases spanning the gap. CDR3 length: 15 amino acids. Here the CDR3 reads CASSLGGADTGELFF. The CDR3 coding sequence is TGTGCCAGCAGCTTAGGAGGAGCGGACACCGGGGAGCTGTTTTTT.

The chain is built from TRBV15 and TRBJ2-1, with D maybe TRBD1 (6 bases). CDR3 length equals 12 residues. The germline V and J ends were trimmed by 4 bases and 10 bases, with 11 bases remaining between them. Germline V gives CDR1 LNHNV, CDR2 YYDKDF (reference sequence). CDR3 DNA: TGTGCCACCAGCAATCCCGACAGGGAGCAGTTCTTC. This gives the protein CATSNPDREQFF.

Concerning this clone: The germline gene is not matched at one end of the junction; a read error may be the cause. V and J are TRBV7-9 and TRBJ1-2; possibly TRBD1 for D (6 bases). Germline V gene sequence: CDR1 SEHNR, CDR2 FQNEAQ (reference sequence). The CDR3 covers 11 residues. CDR3: CASSTRDTFLF. CDR3 DNA: TGTGCCAGCAGCACCCGGGACACCTTTCTCTTC.

The chain joins TRBV30 to TRBJ2-5, with 7 nucleotides matching TRBD1. Germline CDR1 reads GTSNPN; CDR2 reads SVGIG (reference sequence). V shed 2 bases, J shed 3 bases, and the junction held 12 bases outside the gene matches. The CDR3 runs 16 residues. CDR3 loop: CAWSPLGTVPKETQYF. CDR3 DNA: TGTGCCTGGAGTCCCCTGGGGACAGTTCCGAAAGAGACCCAGTACTTC. The full variable domain, rest sourced from reference TRBV30 and TRBJ2-5, is SQTIHQWPATLVQPVGSPLSLECTVEGTSNPNLYWYRQAAGRGLQLLFYSVGIGQISSEVPQNLSASRPQDRQFILSSKKLLLSDSGFYLCAWSPLGTVPKETQYFGPGTRLLVL.

This clone showed up just a few times. This sequence joins TRBV11-3 and TRBJ2-7; the D gene is possibly TRBD1 (5 bases). CDR3 length: 14 residues. The germline V gene encodes CDR1 SGHNT and CDR2 YENEEA. Trimming left V 9 bases short and J 0 bases short, with 15 bases between. The CDR3 DNA reads as TGTGCCAGAACTTTTACTGGGGCCTCCTACGAGCAGTACTTC. This encodes CARTFTGASYEQYF.

This chain uses TRBV4-1 with TRBJ2-3; weak D call: TRBD1 (5 bases). CDR1 is MGHRA and CDR2 is YSYEKL in the germline V gene. This CDR3 region has 14 residues. V was trimmed by 6 bases and J by 6 bases, leaving 16 bases between them. CDR3 in amino acids: CASRRPGRMDTQYF. The CDR3 region has the DNA TGCGCCAGCAGACGGCCAGGGCGGATGGATACGCAGTATTTT.

The gene calls are TRBV30 and TRBJ2-3; no clear D gene. This CDR3 region has 15 residues. V lost 1 base, J lost 0 bases, and 11 bases lay in between. Looked up from germline, CDR1 is GTSNPN and CDR2 is SVGIG (reference sequence). CDR3 DNA sequence: TGTGCCTGGAGTGGTGGAGATTCTAGCACAGATACGCAGTATTTT. Its translation is CAWSGGDSSTDTQYF.

The chain combines TRBV28 with TRBJ1-5, with D hard to call. The CDR3 loop spans 12 amino acids. Germline V lookup: CDR1 MDHEN, CDR2 SYDVKM. V dropped 5 bases and J dropped 8 bases, with 10 bases sitting between them. The CDR3 protein is CASSSISKPQHF. The CDR3 region has the DNA TGTGCCAGCAGTAGCATTTCGAAGCCCCAGCATTTT. The whole variable domain, filled in from reference TRBV28 and TRBJ1-5, reads DVKVTQSSRYLVKRTGEKVFLECVQDMDHENMFWYRQDPGLGLRLIYFSYDVKMKEKGDIPEGYSVSREKKERFSLILESASTNQTSMYLCASSSISKPQHFGDGTRLSIL.